Listed below are T cell receptor beta chains from one sample, sequenced in a study of T cell responses to AZD1222 COVID-19 vaccine. The data were produced by immunoSEQ multiplex PCR, yet TCRdb's version contains in-frame clones alone and is incomplete. Here the sample spans approximately 120,000 clones, around 91% being singletons. Sequenced material: peripheral blood, taken on day 0 of MenACWY control vaccination. The receptors originated from an adult in good health. Both conserved end residues are part of each CDR3. Not all rows give a size; the values are once, few, many and, for expanded clones, a class.

J	V	size	CDR3
TRBJ2-7	TRBV3-1/TRBV3-2	.	CASSQGGTYSYEQYF
TRBJ2-3	TRBV14	.	CASSPNPYLHTQYF
TRBJ2-3	TRBV28	.	CASSRVAGVGDTQYF
TRBJ2-7	TRBV28	.	CASHPTLGAGEQYF
TRBJ1-2	TRBV7-9	once	CASSSGGDYGYTF
TRBJ2-7	TRBV7-3	.	CASSLVCTLRPNYEQYF
TRBJ1-1	TRBV5-1	.	CASSLDPNTEAFF
TRBJ2-4	TRBV30	.	CAWSVRPGIGGIQYF
TRBJ1-1	TRBV2	few	CARAGVAGRMNTEAFF
TRBJ2-2	TRBV6-6	.	CASRLAGGRRTGELFF
TRBJ1-5	TRBV12-3/TRBV12-4	.	CASSFGNQPQHF
TRBJ1-6	TRBV14	once	CASSQDGQNYNSPLHF
TRBJ1-1	TRBV11-2	medium-sized	CASSLVGTEAFF
TRBJ2-3	TRBV7-2	.	CASSASQGDTQYF
TRBJ1-1	TRBV28	.	CASIEDSESTEAFF
TRBJ2-1	TRBV4-2	.	CASSQPGWDEQFF
TRBJ1-4	TRBV11-2	.	CASSLKGPTNEKLFF
TRBJ1-1	TRBV7-2	.	CASSPWLGMNTEAFF
TRBJ1-4	TRBV5-6	.	CASSPGQGSEKLFF
TRBJ2-1	TRBV4-1	.	CASSQSKGGVSPDDEQFF
TRBJ2-2	TRBV7-6	once	CASSLGLYTGELFF
TRBJ1-5	TRBV28	.	CASRGQGAGNQPQHF
TRBJ1-2	TRBV29-1	.	CSVGDRGFYGYTF
TRBJ1-4	TRBV7-9	.	CASSLDRVGEKLFF
TRBJ1-2	TRBV3-1/TRBV3-2	.	CASSSRDRLFYGYTF
TRBJ1-6	TRBV30	few	CAWDPGQPNSPLHF
TRBJ1-5	TRBV28	.	CASTTGGNQPQHF
TRBJ2-1	TRBV5-6	.	CASSLQGEQFF
TRBJ2-1	TRBV6-5	.	CASIRRGGSEQFF
TRBJ2-5	TRBV27	.	CASSNLEGGRVSKETQYF
TRBJ2-1	TRBV24-1	.	CATSDYFANEQFF
TRBJ1-1	TRBV5-1	.	CASSLAQGRMNTEAFF
TRBJ2-2	TRBV6-4	.	CASRPGTSGTGELFF
TRBJ1-5	TRBV4-1	.	CASSQDLGQVNQPQHF
TRBJ2-3	TRBV10-2	.	CASSDPSGSFVVADTQYF
TRBJ1-5	TRBV6-4	.	CASRAKRQPQHF
TRBJ2-1	TRBV25-1	.	CASSESRPTIGEQFF
TRBJ2-7	TRBV7-3	.	CASSLRAREGDEQYF
TRBJ1-4	TRBV5-1	.	CASSKMDRAQTNEKLFF
TRBJ2-1	TRBV5-5	.	CASSLVWTSIEQFF
TRBJ2-7	TRBV12-5	.	CASAPQGSYEQYF